This T cell receptor (beta chain) was identified during a study of blood T cells in healthy people across ages. Study background: Roughly one uniquely barcoded beta molecule per two T cells was captured.

Germline V lookup: CDR1 MGHRA, CDR2 YSYEKL. There are 16 residues in the CDR3. J was trimmed by 6 bases and V by 4 bases; bases with no gene match: 10. Primers used in a second PCR of roughly 7 to 11 cycles were a sample-barcoded 5' primer and a J-beta primer mix. TCRdb fed the 5' RACE reads into MiXCR, producing one record per CDR3 protein. The data contain 1.5 million to 2 million distinct CDR3 sequences, roughly 30% of them seen just once; the ten biggest clones take up 7.7%. Caucasian, healthy and from Russia, the donors were aged between about 6 and 90. The chain combines TRBV4-1 with TRBJ2-1; 9 bases agree with TRBD2. Material for sequencing was blood. The TCR was taken from a woman in her 30s in good health. The CDR3 reads CASSPLSGGQLNEQFF. Written as DNA, the CDR3 is TGCGCCAGCAGCCCACTTAGCGGGGGCCAACTCAATGAGCAGTTCTTC.